This T cell receptor beta chain was profiled in a study of cytomegalovirus exposure and HLA in healthy donors. General study results and limits: Productive status was seen about 87% or about 30% of the time for most TCR beta V segments in an earlier analysis. Rare TCR sequences dominated, though some public TCRs recurred in many donors. Investigators reported 150 to 200 TCR beta chains as tied to cytomegalovirus.

The PCR used 60 Vbeta and 13 Jbeta primers. TCRdb's table, derived via immunoSEQ multiplex PCR, lists solely in-frame clones and lacks some. The sample gives 160,000 or so clones, roughly 84% of which show up once; 5% to 7% is in the top ten. As for this clone: Antigen: not known.

Losses at the gene ends were 7 bases for V and 1 base for J; bases not matched to a gene: 4. The CDR3 consists of 14 residues. Germline CDR1 is SNHLY and CDR2 is FYNNEI. The source of this sequence is a man aged 45 to 65 in good health and CMV-seropositive. The chain is built from TRBV2 and TRBJ1-3, with 7 bases lining up with TRBD1. The sequenced sample was PBMCs. The CDR3 coding sequence is TGTGCCAGCACAGAACAGGGGTCTGGAAACACCATATATTTT. Protein product: CASTEQGSGNTIYF.